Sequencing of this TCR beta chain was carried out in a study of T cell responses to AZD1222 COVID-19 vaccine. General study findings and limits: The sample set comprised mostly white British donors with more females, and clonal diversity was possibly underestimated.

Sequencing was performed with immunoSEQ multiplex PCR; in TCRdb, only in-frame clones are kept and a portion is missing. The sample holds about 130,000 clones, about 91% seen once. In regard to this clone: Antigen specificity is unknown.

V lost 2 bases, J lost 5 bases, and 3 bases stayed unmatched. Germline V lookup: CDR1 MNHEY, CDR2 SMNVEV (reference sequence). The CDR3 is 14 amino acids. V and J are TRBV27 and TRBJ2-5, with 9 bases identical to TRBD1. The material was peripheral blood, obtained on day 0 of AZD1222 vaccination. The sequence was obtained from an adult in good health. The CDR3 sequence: CASSLTGGWETQYF. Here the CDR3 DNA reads TGTGCCAGCAGTTTAACAGGGGGCTGGGAGACCCAGTACTTC.